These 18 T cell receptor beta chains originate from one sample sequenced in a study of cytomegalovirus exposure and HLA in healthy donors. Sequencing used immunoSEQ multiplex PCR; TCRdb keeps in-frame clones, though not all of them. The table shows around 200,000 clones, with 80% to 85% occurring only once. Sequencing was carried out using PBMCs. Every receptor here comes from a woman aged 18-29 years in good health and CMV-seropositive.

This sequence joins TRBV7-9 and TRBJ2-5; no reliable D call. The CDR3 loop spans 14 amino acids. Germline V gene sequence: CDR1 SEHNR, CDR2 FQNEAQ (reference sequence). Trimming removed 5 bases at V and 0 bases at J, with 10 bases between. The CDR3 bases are TGTGCCAGCAGCCCCCGGGTTGACCAAGAGACCCAGTACTTC. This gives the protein CASSPRVDQETQYF. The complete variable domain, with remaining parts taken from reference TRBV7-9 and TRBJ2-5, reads DTGVSQNPRHKITKRGQNVTFRCDPISEHNRLYWYRQTLGQGPEFLTYFQNEAQLEKSRLLSDRFSAERPKGSFSTLEIQRTEQGDSAMYLCASSPRVDQETQYFGPGTRLLVL.

The CDR3 reads CATSRGTGGLTEAFF. The CDR3 DNA is TGTGCCACCAGCAGAGGTACAGGGGGCCTCACTGAAGCTTTCTTT. The genes are TRBV15 and TRBJ1-1, with 9 bases matching TRBD1. The V and J ends lost 1 base and 4 bases, in that order; junction bases with no gene match: 4. This CDR3 has 15 amino acids. CDR1 is LNHNV, CDR2 YYDKDF, per germline (reference sequence).

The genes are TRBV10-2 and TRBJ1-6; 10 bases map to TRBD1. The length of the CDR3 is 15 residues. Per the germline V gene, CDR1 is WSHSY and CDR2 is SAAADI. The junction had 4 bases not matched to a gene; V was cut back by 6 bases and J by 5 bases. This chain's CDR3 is CASRDRGPNNSPLHF. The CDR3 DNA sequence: TGCGCCAGCAGAGACAGGGGGCCTAATAATTCACCCCTCCACTTT.

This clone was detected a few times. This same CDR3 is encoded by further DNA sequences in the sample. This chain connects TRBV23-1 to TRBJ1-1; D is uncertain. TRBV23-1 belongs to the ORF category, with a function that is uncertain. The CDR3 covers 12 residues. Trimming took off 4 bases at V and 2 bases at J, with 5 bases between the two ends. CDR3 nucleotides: TGCGCCAGCAGTCGGCTCAACACTGAAGCTTTCTTT. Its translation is CASSRLNTEAFF.

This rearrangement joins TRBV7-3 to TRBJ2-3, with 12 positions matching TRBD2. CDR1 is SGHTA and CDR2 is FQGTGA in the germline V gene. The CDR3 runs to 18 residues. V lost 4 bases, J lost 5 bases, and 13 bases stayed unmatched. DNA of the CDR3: TGTGCCAGCAGCTCCCCATCCCCTAGCGGGGGGGCGGGAGATACGCAGTATTTT. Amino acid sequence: CASSSPSPSGGAGDTQYF. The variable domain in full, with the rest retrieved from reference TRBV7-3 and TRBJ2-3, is GAGVSQTPSNKVTEKGKYVELRCDPISGHTALYWYRQSLGQGPEFLIYFQGTGAADDSGLPNDRFFAVRPEGSVSTLKIQRTERGDSAVYLCASSSPSPSGGAGDTQYFGPGTRLTVL.

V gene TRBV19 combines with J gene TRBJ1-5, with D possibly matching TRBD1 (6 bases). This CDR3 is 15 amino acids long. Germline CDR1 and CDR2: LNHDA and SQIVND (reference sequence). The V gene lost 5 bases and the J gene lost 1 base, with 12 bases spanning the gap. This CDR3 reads CASSGSGQSNQPQHF. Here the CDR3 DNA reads TGTGCCAGTAGTGGTTCCGGACAGAGCAATCAGCCCCAGCATTTT.

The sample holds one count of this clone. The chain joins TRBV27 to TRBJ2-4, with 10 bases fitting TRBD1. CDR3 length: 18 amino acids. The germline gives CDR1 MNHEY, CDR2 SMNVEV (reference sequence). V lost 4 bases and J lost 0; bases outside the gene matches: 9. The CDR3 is CASSSQLGQGVAKNIQYF. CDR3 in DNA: TGTGCCAGCAGTTCCCAACTAGGACAGGGGGTAGCCAAAAACATTCAGTACTTC.

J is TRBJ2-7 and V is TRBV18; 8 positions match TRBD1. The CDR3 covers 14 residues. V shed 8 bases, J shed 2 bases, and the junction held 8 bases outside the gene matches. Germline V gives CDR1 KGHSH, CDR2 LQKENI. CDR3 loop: CASADRANPYEQYF. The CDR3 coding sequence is TGTGCCAGCGCGGACAGGGCAAACCCCTACGAGCAGTACTTC.

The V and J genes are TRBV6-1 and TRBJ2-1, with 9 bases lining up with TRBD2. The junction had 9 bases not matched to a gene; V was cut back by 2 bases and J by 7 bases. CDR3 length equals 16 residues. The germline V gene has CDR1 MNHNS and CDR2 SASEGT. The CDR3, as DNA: TGTGCCAGCAGTGAACCCAGCGGGGGGCTTGGGAATGAGCAGTTCTTC. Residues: CASSEPSGGLGNEQFF.

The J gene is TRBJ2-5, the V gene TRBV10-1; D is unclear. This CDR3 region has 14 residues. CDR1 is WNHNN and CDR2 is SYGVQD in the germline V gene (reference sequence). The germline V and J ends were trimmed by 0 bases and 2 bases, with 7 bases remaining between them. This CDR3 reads CASSESLAQETQYF. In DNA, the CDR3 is TGCGCCAGCAGTGAGTCGTTAGCACAAGAGACCCAGTACTTC.

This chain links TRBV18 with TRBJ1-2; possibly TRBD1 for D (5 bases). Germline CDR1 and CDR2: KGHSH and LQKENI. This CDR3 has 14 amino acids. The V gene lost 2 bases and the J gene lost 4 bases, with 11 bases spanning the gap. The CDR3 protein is CASSPGADPYGYTF. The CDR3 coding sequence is TGTGCCAGCTCACCAGGGGCAGACCCCTATGGCTACACCTTC. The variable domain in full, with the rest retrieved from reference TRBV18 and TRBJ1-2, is NAGVMQNPRHLVRRRGQEARLRCSPMKGHSHVYWYRQLPEEGLKFMVYLQKENIIDESGMPKERFSAEFPKEGPSILRIQQVVRGDSAAYFCASSPGADPYGYTFGSGTRLTVV.

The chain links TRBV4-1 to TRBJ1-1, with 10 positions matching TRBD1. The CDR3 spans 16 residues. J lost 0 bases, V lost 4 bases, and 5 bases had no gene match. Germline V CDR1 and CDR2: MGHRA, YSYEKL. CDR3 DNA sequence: TGCGCCAGCAGCCGCGGGACAGGGGTGTTGAACACTGAAGCTTTCTTT. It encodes CASSRGTGVLNTEAFF.

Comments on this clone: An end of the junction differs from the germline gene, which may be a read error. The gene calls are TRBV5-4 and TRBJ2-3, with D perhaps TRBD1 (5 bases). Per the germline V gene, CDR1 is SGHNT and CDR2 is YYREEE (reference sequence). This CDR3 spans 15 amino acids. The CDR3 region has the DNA TGTGCCAGCAGGTTGGCAGGGTCAAGAACAGATACGCAGTATTTT. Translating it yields CASRLAGSRTDTQYF.

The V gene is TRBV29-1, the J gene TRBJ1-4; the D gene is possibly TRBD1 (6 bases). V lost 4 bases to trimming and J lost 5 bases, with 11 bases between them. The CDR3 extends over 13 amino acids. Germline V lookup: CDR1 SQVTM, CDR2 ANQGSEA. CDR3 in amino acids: CSVGDTLNEKLFF. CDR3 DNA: TGCAGCGTTGGGGACACCCTAAATGAAAAACTGTTTTTT.

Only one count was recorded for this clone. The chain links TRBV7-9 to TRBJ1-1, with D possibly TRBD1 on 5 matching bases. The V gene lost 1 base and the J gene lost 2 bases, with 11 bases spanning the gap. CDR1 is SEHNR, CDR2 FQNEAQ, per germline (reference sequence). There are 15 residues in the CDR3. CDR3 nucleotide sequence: TGTGCCAGCAGCTTAGGAGGCGGGGCCAACACTGAAGCTTTCTTT. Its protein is CASSLGGGANTEAFF.

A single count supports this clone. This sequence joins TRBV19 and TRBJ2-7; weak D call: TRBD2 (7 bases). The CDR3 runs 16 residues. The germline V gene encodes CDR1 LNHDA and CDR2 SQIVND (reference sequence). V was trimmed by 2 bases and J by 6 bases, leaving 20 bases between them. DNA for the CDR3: TGTGCCAGTAGTATATCGGGGGGCGAATTCTCCCGCGAGCAGTACTTC. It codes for CASSISGGEFSREQYF. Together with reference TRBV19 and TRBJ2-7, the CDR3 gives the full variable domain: DGGITQSPKYLFRKEGQNVTLSCEQNLNHDAMYWYRQDPGQGLRLIYYSQIVNDFQKGDIAEGYSVSREKKESFPLTVTSAQKNPTAFYLCASSISGGEFSREQYFGPGTRLTVT.

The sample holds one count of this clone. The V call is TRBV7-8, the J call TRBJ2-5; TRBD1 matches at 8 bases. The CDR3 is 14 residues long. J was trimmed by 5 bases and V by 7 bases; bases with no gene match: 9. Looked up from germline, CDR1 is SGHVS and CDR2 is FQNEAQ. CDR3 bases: TGTGCCAGCAACTACCTGACAGGGGTGGAGACCCAGTACTTC. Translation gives CASNYLTGVETQYF.

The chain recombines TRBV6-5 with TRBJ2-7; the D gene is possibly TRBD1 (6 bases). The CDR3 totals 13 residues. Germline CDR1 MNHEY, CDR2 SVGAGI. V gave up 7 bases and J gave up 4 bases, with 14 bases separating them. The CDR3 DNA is TGTGCCAGCAATTATGGGGGCGGATACGAGCAGTACTTC. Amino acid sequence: CASNYGGGYEQYF.